The entry below gives a single T cell receptor beta chain sequence along with its context. In the authors' workflow: Using reference gene primer amplification, nucleated cell counts were estimated. TCRdb's table, derived via immunoSEQ multiplex PCR, lists solely in-frame clones and lacks some. The V and J calls and clone size are taken from that table; D and trimming were inferred from the DNA. This sample yields around 230,000 clones, of which around 82% are seen a single time; 7.5% to 9% belongs to the top ten. Trimming pared 4 bases from V and 0 bases from J, leaving 14 bases between. From germline, CDR1 is SGHRS and CDR2 YFSETQ. CDR3 length equals 16 residues. This record belongs to a study of blood T cell repertoires in COVID-19. Study information: Some COVID-19 samples were acute and others convalescent; all came from the United States, Italy and Spain. PBMCs, B-cell-depleted T cells, or T cells provided the cDNA or gDNA that made up the material.

The chain employs TRBV5-1 and TRBJ2-1; D perhaps matches TRBD2 (5 bases). The specimen sequenced was peripheral blood. The receptor's source is a woman in her forties or fifties with acute or convalescent COVID-19. This chain's CDR3 is CASSKGGSTSYNEQFF. The CDR3 nucleotides read TGCGCCAGCAGCAAAGGCGGGTCAACCTCCTACAATGAGCAGTTCTTC.